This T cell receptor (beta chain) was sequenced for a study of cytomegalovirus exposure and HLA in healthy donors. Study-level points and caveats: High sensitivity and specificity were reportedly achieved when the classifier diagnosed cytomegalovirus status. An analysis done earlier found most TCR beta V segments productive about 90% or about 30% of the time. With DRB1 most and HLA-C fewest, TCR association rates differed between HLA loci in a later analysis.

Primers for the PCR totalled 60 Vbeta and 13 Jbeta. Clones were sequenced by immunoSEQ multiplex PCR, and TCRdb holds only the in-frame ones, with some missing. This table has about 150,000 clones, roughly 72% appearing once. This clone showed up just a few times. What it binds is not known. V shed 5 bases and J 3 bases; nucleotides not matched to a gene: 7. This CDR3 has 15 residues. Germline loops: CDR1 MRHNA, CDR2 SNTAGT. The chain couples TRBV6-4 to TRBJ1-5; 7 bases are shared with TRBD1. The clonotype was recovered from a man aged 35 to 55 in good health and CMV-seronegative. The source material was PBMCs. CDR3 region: CASSPGTDNNQPQHF. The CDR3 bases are TGTGCCAGCAGTCCCGGGACAGATAACAATCAGCCCCAGCATTTT.